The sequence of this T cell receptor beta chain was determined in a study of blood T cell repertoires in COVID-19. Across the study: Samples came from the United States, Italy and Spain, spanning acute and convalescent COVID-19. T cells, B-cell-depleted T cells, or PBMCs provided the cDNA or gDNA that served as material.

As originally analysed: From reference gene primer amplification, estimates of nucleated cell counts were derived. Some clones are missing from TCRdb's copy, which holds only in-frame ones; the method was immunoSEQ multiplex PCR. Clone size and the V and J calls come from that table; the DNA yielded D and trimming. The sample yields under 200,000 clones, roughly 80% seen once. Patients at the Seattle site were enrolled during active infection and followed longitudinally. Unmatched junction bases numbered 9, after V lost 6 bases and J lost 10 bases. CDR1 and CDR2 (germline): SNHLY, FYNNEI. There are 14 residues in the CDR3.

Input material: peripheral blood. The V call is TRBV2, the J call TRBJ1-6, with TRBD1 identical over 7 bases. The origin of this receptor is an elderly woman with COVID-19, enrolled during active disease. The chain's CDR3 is CASRERQGTSPLHF. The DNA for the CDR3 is TGTGCCAGCAGGGAGCGACAGGGCACATCACCCCTCCACTTT.